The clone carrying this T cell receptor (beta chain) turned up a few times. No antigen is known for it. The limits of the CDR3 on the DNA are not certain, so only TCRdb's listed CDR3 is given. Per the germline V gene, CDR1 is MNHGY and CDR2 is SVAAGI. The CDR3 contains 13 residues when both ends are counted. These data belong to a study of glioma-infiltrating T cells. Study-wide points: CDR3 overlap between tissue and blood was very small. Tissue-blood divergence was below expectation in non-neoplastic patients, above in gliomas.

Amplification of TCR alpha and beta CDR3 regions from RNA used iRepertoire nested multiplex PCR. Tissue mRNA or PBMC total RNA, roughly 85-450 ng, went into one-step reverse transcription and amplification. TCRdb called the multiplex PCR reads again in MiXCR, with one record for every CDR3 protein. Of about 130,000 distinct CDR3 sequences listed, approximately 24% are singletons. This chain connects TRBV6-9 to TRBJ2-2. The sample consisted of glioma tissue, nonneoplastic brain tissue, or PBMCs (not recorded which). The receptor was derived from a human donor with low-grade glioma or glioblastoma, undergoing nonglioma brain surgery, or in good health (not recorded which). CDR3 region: CASSFFGAGELFF.